This T cell receptor (beta chain) is from a study of blood T cell repertoires in COVID-19. Study-level background: The United States, Italy and Spain were the sources of the acute and convalescent COVID-19 samples.

The CDR3 runs 14 residues. Germline CDR1 and CDR2: ENHRY and SYGVKD. Trimming removed 3 bases from V and 0 bases from J, with 8 bases in between. Some clones are missing from TCRdb's copy, which holds only in-frame ones; the method was immunoSEQ multiplex PCR. The table lists around 250,000 clones, 86% of them singletons. What was sequenced was peripheral blood. This TCR came from a woman aged 25 to 39 with active or convalescent COVID-19. The chain recombines TRBV10-3 with TRBJ1-1; no reliable D call. DNA for the CDR3: TGTGCCATCAGTGATGGAGTTATGAACACTGAAGCTTTCTTT. It codes for CAISDGVMNTEAFF.